This TCR beta chain was identified during a study of T cells after yellow fever vaccination. About the research overall: Preparation of the low-cell-number fractions used SMART-Seq v4 Ultra Low Input.

This clonotype was seen many times. The antigen remains unidentified. The CDR3 is 14 amino acids. CDR1 and CDR2 (germline): LNHDA, SQIVND (reference sequence). V was pared by 3 bases and J by 5 bases, with 10 bases between. General study findings and limits: Subsequent booster samples again held most clones from primary vaccination (around 96% CD4, about 86% CD8).

TCRdb recomputed calls from the 5' RACE reads with MiXCR, one row per CDR3 protein. Of roughly 330,000 distinct CDR3 sequences listed, around 4.1% were seen once; the top ten hold 20% to 30%. This clonotype was obtained from a man in his late teens or twenties who received the YFV17D yellow fever vaccine. The material was PBMCs, obtained 5 days after the yellow fever booster vaccination. The chain carries TRBV19 and TRBJ2-2; D gene unclear. The CDR3 sequence is CASSILEKTGELFF. DNA of the CDR3: TGTGCCAGTAGTATTCTGGAAAAGACCGGGGAGCTGTTTTTT.